This entry is about one T cell receptor beta chain. Its specificity is not known. The data belong to a study of CD8 T cells in Susac syndrome. The overall study: Patients with Susac syndrome were, at the time of blood collection, therapy-naive, maintained on corticosteroids, or maintained on intravenous immunoglobulin alone.

Germline-derived CDR1 and CDR2 are PRHDT and FYEKMQ (reference sequence). V lost 5 bases to trimming and J lost 3 bases; unmatched junction nucleotides: 8. The CDR3 totals 15 residues. CD8+ and CD4+ T cells from blood underwent TCR beta sequencing. General study results and limits: Acknowledgment was made by the study that its TCR sequencing and HLA analysis involved a relatively small number of individuals.

RNA in amounts of roughly 0.45 to 1 ug was reverse transcribed with random hexamers. Across 54 Vbeta and 13 Jbeta, TCR beta CDR3 was amplified with immunoSEQ multiplex PCR. TCRdb redid the calling of the immunoSEQ multiplex PCR reads with MiXCR, one entry per CDR3 protein. The sample yields roughly 150,000 distinct CDR3 sequences, 95% seen once. Sequencing was performed on CD4+ T cells from PBMCs. This TCR came from a human donor with Susac syndrome. The chain links TRBV13 to TRBJ2-7, with TRBD2 matching 9 bases. CDR3: CASSQTSGKSYEQYF. The CDR3 bases are TGTGCCAGCAGCCAGACTAGCGGAAAGAGCTACGAGCAGTACTTC.